These 22 T cell receptor beta chains share one sample of origin, sequenced in a study of cytomegalovirus exposure and HLA in healthy donors. With 60 Vbeta and 13 Jbeta primers, the PCR was carried out. Here immunoSEQ multiplex PCR was the method, and the copy in TCRdb shows in-frame clones only, minus some. Seen here are about 130,000 clones, roughly 82% observed once, and the top ten hold 2.5% to 3%. The specimen sequenced was PBMCs. Source of these receptors: a woman aged 18-30 years in good health and CMV-seropositive.

The J gene is TRBJ1-2, the V gene TRBV4-2, with D perhaps TRBD1 (5 bases). Germline V CDR1 and CDR2: LGHNA, YNFKEQ. The CDR3 is made up of 14 amino acids. V was cut by 3 bases and J by 8 bases, with 16 bases left in between. The CDR3 is CASSQMGGEGGYTF. CDR3 coding DNA: TGTGCCAGCAGCCAGATGGGGGGGGAGGGAGGCTACACCTTC.

This chain connects TRBV7-9 to TRBJ2-7, with 8 bases lining up with TRBD1. Germline V gene sequence: CDR1 SEHNR, CDR2 FQNEAQ (reference sequence). The ends lost 5 bases at V and 4 bases at J; junction bases unmatched: 13. The length of the CDR3 is 16 residues. The CDR3, as DNA: TGTGCCAGCAGCGCCGCACTCGACAGGGGACATTACGAGCAGTACTTC. Translating gives CASSAALDRGHYEQYF.

The rearrangement uses TRBV5-4 and TRBJ1-6; D not certain. Per germline, CDR1 SGHNT and CDR2 YYREEE (reference sequence). The V end lost 2 bases, the J end lost 7 bases, and 13 bases lay between the germline ends. The CDR3 contains 15 residues. The CDR3: CASSFGAMGNSPLHF. CDR3 in DNA: TGTGCCAGCAGCTTCGGCGCTATGGGCAATTCACCCCTCCACTTT.

The rearrangement uses TRBV9 and TRBJ2-1, with D perhaps matching TRBD2 (7 bases). This CDR3 is 16 amino acids long. From germline, CDR1 is SGDLS and CDR2 YYNGEE. Trimming shortened V by 4 bases and J by 4 bases, and 18 bases separated the two germline ends. The CDR3 here is CASSPPERGGYNEQFF. The CDR3 DNA follows: TGTGCCAGCAGCCCCCCCGAGAGGGGGGGTTACAATGAGCAGTTCTTC.

The chain combines TRBV5-4 with TRBJ2-1; D is unresolved. The CDR3 is 13 amino acids. The V end was cut by 4 bases, the J end by 12 bases, with 17 bases between. The germline V gene encodes CDR1 SGHNT and CDR2 YYREEE (reference sequence). CDR3: CASSLDSLGVQFF. In nucleotides, the CDR3 is TGTGCCAGCAGCCTCGACTCGTTAGGTGTGCAGTTCTTC.

This clone was counted a single time. J is TRBJ2-7 and V is TRBV19; tentatively, D is TRBD1 (6 bases). The CDR3 contains 14 residues. Trimming pared 5 bases from V and 3 bases from J, leaving 14 bases between. CDR1 and CDR2 from the germline V gene are LNHDA and SQIVND (reference sequence). Here the CDR3 reads CASSPVTGIYEQYF. CDR3 DNA: TGTGCCAGTAGTCCCGTGACAGGCATCTACGAGCAGTACTTC.

The V gene is TRBV2, the J gene TRBJ2-1, with 10 bases matching TRBD2. CDR1 and CDR2 (germline): SNHLY, FYNNEI. This CDR3 comprises 13 residues. After removal of 11 bases from V and 8 bases from J, the junction contained 9 bases not matched to a gene. Here the CDR3 DNA reads TGTGCCGGACGTAGCGGGGGGTTGGATGAGCAGTTCTTC. This translates into CAGRSGGLDEQFF.

The gene calls are TRBV5-1 and TRBJ2-7; 9 bases line up with TRBD1. Germline assignment: CDR1 SGHRS and CDR2 YFSETQ. After removal of 4 bases from V and 4 bases from J, the junction contained 6 bases not matched to a gene. The CDR3 runs to 14 residues. This chain's CDR3 is CASSKQGAEYEQYF. Written as DNA, the CDR3 is TGCGCCAGCAGCAAACAGGGGGCTGAGTACGAGCAGTACTTC.

The J gene is TRBJ2-3, the V gene TRBV19; TRBD2 aligns across 9 bases. Looked up from germline, CDR1 is LNHDA and CDR2 is SQIVND (reference sequence). This CDR3 is built from 15 residues. V trimming: 5 bases; J trimming: 6 bases; junction bases outside the gene matches: 9. The DNA of the CDR3 is TGTGCCAGTAGTCCCCCGGGACTAGCTGGGGATACGCAGTATTTT. Translation gives CASSPPGLAGDTQYF.

The CDR3 sequence is CASMASGGLETQYF. In DNA form, the CDR3 reads TGTGCCAGTATGGCTAGCGGGGGTTTGGAGACCCAGTACTTC. V is TRBV19 and J is TRBJ2-5, with TRBD2 identical over 10 bases. There are 14 residues in the CDR3. Germline V lookup: CDR1 LNHDA, CDR2 SQIVND (reference sequence). V was clipped by 7 bases and J by 5 bases; unmatched bases: 7.

This chain links TRBV13 with TRBJ1-2; TRBD1 matches 9 bases. This CDR3 spans 15 amino acids. Unmatched junction bases numbered 11, after V lost 5 bases and J lost 7 bases. Germline V gives CDR1 PRHDT, CDR2 FYEKMQ (reference sequence). The DNA of the CDR3 is TGTGCCAGCAGCGAGTTTGGGACAGGGAAATGTGGCTACACCTTC. It is translated as CASSEFGTGKCGYTF.

V is TRBV18 and J is TRBJ1-5, with 7 bases lining up with TRBD1. This CDR3 spans 14 amino acids. Germline V gene lookup returns CDR1 KGHSH and CDR2 LQKENI. Germline trimming cut 2 bases from V and 8 bases from J; bases unmatched to any gene: 6. The CDR3 reads CASSPGQGDEPQHF. In DNA form, the CDR3 reads TGTGCCAGCTCACCAGGGCAGGGGGATGAGCCCCAGCATTTT.

This clone was detected only once. This chain links TRBV10-3 with TRBJ1-6, with D tentatively TRBD1 (5 bases). Germline V gene lookup returns CDR1 ENHRY and CDR2 SYGVKD. Trimming took 6 bases from V and 8 from J, leaving 11 bases between them. The CDR3 is 13 amino acids. The CDR3 protein is CAIRGTEDSPLHF. As DNA, the CDR3 is TGTGCCATCAGGGGGACTGAGGATTCACCCCTCCACTTT.

This clone is medium-sized. The chain combines TRBV25-1 with TRBJ1-6, with D hard to call. Trimming took 7 bases from V and 14 from J, leaving 15 bases between them. CDR1 is MGHDK, CDR2 SYGVNS, per germline. There are 12 residues in the CDR3. Here the CDR3 reads CASINDSFSLHF. The CDR3 nucleotides read TGTGCCAGCATCAACGACTCGTTTTCCCTCCACTTT.

The chain links TRBV19 to TRBJ2-7; TRBD2 aligns across 7 bases. The CDR3 totals 15 residues. V dropped 2 bases and J dropped 2; count of bases not matched to a gene: 6. CDR1 LNHDA and CDR2 SQIVND come from the germline V gene (reference sequence). CDR3 residues: CASSIIAGDTYEQYF. Written as DNA, the CDR3 is TGTGCCAGTAGTATAATTGCGGGGGATACCTACGAGCAGTACTTC.

This clone was seen only a few times. V and J are TRBV10-3 and TRBJ2-5, with TRBD1 matching 9 bases. CDR3 length: 15 residues. Germline V gene lookup returns CDR1 ENHRY and CDR2 SYGVKD. Losses at the gene ends were 4 bases for V and 5 bases for J; bases not matched to a gene: 8. The CDR3 loop is CAISAGTGNGETQYF. In DNA, the CDR3 is TGTGCCATCAGTGCAGGGACAGGGAATGGGGAGACCCAGTACTTC.

This rearrangement joins TRBV5-4 to TRBJ2-1; D perhaps matches TRBD2 (5 bases). Germline V gene data show CDR1 as SGHNT and CDR2 as YYREEE (reference sequence). V lost 1 base, J lost 5 bases, and 13 bases lay in between. The CDR3 sequence is 15 residues long. Written as DNA, the CDR3 is TGTGCCAGCAGCTTGATGGCGACTACCCACAATGAGCAGTTCTTC. Translating gives CASSLMATTHNEQFF.

V usage is TRBV6-4 and J usage is TRBJ2-3; a possible D gene is TRBD2 (6 bases). V was trimmed by 0 bases and J by 6 bases, leaving 19 bases between them. Germline V gene data show CDR1 as MRHNA and CDR2 as SNTAGT. The CDR3 totals 17 residues. CDR3 nucleotides: TGTGCCAGCAGTGACTCGCCATATGGCGGGATGGGTGATACGCAGTATTTT. This gives the protein CASSDSPYGGMGDTQYF.

V usage is TRBV12-5 and J usage is TRBJ2-2; perhaps TRBD1 as D (6 bases). Trimming took 1 base from V and 0 from J, leaving 9 bases between them. Germline-derived CDR1 and CDR2 are LGHNT and FRNRAP. The CDR3 has 16 amino acids. The CDR3 region has the DNA TGTGCTAGTGGTTTGGGGGGGCGCCCGAACACCGGGGAGCTGTTTTTT. Its translation: CASGLGGRPNTGELFF.

This clone is a singleton in its sample. The chain employs TRBV5-1 and TRBJ2-5; 7 nucleotides line up with TRBD1. Germline values: CDR1 SGHRS, CDR2 YFSETQ. The CDR3 length is 14 residues. Trimming at V came to 4 bases and at J to 5 bases, leaving 8 bases not matched to a gene. In nucleotides, the CDR3 is TGCGCCAGCAGCATCCTACAGGGGCGGGAGACCCAGTACTTC. It specifies CASSILQGRETQYF.

V is TRBV27 and J is TRBJ2-2; D remains unclear. The CDR3 extends over 13 amino acids. Per germline, CDR1 MNHEY and CDR2 SMNVEV (reference sequence). Between the trimmed V and J ends, which lost 3 bases and 3 bases, there was a span of 5 bases. The CDR3, as DNA: TGTGCCAGCAGTTTTAGTTACACCGGGGAGCTGTTTTTT. Its translation is CASSFSYTGELFF.

This clone has more than one count but fewer than ten. J is TRBJ2-3 and V is TRBV10-1, with 8 nucleotides matching TRBD2. V trimming: 2 bases; J trimming: 4 bases; junction bases outside the gene matches: 11. The length of the CDR3 is 17 residues. Per germline, CDR1 WNHNN and CDR2 SYGVQD (reference sequence). CDR3 in DNA: TGCGCCAGCAGTGAGAGGGAAGTAGCGGGGAGTTCAGATACGCAGTATTTT. Translation: CASSEREVAGSSDTQYF.